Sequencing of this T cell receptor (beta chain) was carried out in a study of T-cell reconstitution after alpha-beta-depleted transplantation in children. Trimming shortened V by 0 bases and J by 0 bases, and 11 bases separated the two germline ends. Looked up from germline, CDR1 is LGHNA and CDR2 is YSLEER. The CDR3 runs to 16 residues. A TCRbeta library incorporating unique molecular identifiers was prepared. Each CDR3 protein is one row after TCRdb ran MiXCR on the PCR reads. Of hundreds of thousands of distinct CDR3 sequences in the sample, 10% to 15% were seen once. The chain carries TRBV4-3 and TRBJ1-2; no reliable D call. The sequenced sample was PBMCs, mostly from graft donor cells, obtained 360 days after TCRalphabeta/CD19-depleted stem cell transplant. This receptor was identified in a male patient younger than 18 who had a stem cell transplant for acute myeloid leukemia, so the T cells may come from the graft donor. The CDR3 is CASSQDQGRSNYGYTF. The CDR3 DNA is TGCGCCAGCAGCCAAGATCAAGGGAGGTCTAACTATGGCTACACCTTC.